A selection of T cell receptor beta chains follows, all from one sample in a study of T-cell memory formation after mild COVID-19. TCRdb independently ran MiXCR on the 5' RACE reads; one entry per CDR3 protein. The sample lists approximately 450,000 distinct CDR3 sequences; roughly 18% were seen once. What was sequenced was PBMCs or a T cell subset sorted from them (not recorded which). All receptors come from an adult woman who had mild COVID-19 (a few samples of this study predate the infection). Cell type and time point are not known. Each CDR3 is given with its conserved first and last residue. D genes are given only for firm matches. Where a row states a size, it is once, few, many or the class of an expanded clone; other rows omit it.

v_call	d_call	j_call	clone_size	cdr3_aa	cdr3_nt
TRBV6-1	NA	TRBJ1-2	few	CASTGPRYGYTF	TGTGCCAGCACCGGACCTCGCTATGGCTACACCTTC
TRBV15	NA	TRBJ2-3	few	CATSRELGGGTDTQYF	TGTGCCACCAGCAGAGAGTTGGGGGGTGGCACAGATACGCAGTATTTT
TRBV7-9	NA	TRBJ2-3	NA	CASRMGTDTQYF	TGTGCCAGCAGAATGGGGACAGATACGCAGTATTTT
TRBV30	TRBD2	TRBJ2-1	few	CAWSPGRAYNEQFF	TGTGCCTGGAGCCCCGGGAGGGCCTACAATGAGCAGTTCTTC
TRBV20-1	NA	TRBJ1-6	NA	CSPRAVNNSPLHF	TGCAGCCCCAGAGCCGTAAATAATTCACCCCTCCACTTT
TRBV5-1	TRBD1	TRBJ2-3	few	CASSFYRQGTDTQYF	TGCGCCAGCAGCTTTTACAGACAGGGTACAGATACGCAGTATTTT
TRBV7-9	NA	TRBJ2-5	few	CASSLDRVPQETQYF	TGTGCCAGCAGCTTAGACAGGGTTCCCCAAGAGACCCAGTACTTC
TRBV24-1	NA	TRBJ2-2	few	CATSDSRSAPGELFF	TGTGCCACCAGTGATAGTCGCAGCGCCCCCGGGGAGCTGTTTTTT
TRBV24-1	NA	TRBJ2-6	few	CATSELNSAGANVLTF	TGTGCCACCAGTGAACTAAACAGCGCTGGGGCCAACGTCCTGACTTTC
TRBV29-1	NA	TRBJ1-1	few	CSVRTVTEAFF	TGCAGCGTTCGGACTGTCACTGAAGCTTTCTTT
TRBV12-3/TRBV12-4	NA	TRBJ2-7	NA	CASSFRQVGDEQYF	TGTGCCAGCAGTTTCCGACAGGTAGGAGACGAGCAGTACTTC
TRBV25-1	NA	TRBJ1-4	NA	CASSELGGNEKLFF	TGTGCCAGCAGTGAATTGGGCGGGAATGAAAAACTGTTTTTT
TRBV11-2	NA	TRBJ2-7	few	CASSLASHTLAYEQYF	TGTGCCAGCAGCTTGGCCAGCCACACCCTAGCCTACGAGCAGTACTTC
TRBV15	NA	TRBJ2-4	few	CATSIDPGAKNIQYF	TGTGCCACCAGCATTGATCCAGGGGCCAAAAACATTCAGTACTTC
TRBV15	NA	TRBJ2-4	NA	CATSRDRRAVAKNIQYF	TGTGCCACCAGCAGAGATCGGAGGGCCGTGGCCAAAAACATTCAGTACTTC
TRBV7-2	TRBD2	TRBJ2-7	few	CASSLHQGGGYEQYF	TGTGCCAGCAGCTTACATCAGGGCGGGGGCTACGAGCAGTACTTC
TRBV7-6	TRBD1	TRBJ1-1	few	CASSPIMTGSTEAFF	TGTGCCAGCAGCCCGATAATGACAGGGAGCACTGAAGCTTTCTTT
TRBV7-9	NA	TRBJ2-6	few	CASSLGGPRQVTSGANVLTF	TGTGCCAGCAGCTTAGGGGGGCCCCGACAGGTAACCTCTGGGGCCAACGTCCTGACTTTC
TRBV12-3/TRBV12-4	TRBD1	TRBJ2-7	few	CASRKTGHYEQYF	TGTGCCAGCAGAAAGACAGGGCACTACGAGCAGTACTTC
TRBV30	TRBD2	TRBJ2-3	NA	CAWTRTSADTQYF	TGTGCCTGGACCAGGACTAGCGCAGATACGCAGTATTTT
TRBV7-2	TRBD1	TRBJ2-7	NA	CASSHRTGPAYEQYF	TGTGCCAGCAGCCACAGGACAGGTCCAGCCTACGAGCAGTACTTC
TRBV2	NA	TRBJ2-6	few	CASRGRTGANVLTF	TGTGCCAGCAGGGGCAGGACTGGGGCCAACGTCCTGACTTTC
TRBV5-1	NA	TRBJ2-1	few	CASSLAATPYNEQFF	TGCGCCAGCAGCTTGGCGGCTACCCCCTACAATGAGCAGTTCTTC
TRBV3-1	NA	TRBJ1-1	few	CASSQVYGGGSGAFF	TGTGCCAGCAGCCAAGTCTATGGGGGAGGATCGGGGGCTTTCTTT